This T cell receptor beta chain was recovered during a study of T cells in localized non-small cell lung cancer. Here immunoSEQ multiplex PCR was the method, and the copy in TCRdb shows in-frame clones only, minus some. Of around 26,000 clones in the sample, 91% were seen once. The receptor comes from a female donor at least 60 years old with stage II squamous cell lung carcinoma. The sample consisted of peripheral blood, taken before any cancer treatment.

The CDR3 is CASSFRQGDTDTQYF. The CDR3 DNA reads TGTGCCAGCAGCTTCCGGCAGGGGGACACAGATACGCAGTATTTT. The V gene is TRBV11-3, the J gene TRBJ2-3; 7 nucleotides align to TRBD1. The junction had 5 bases not matched to a gene; V was cut back by 3 bases and J by 2 bases. CDR1 SGHNT and CDR2 YENEEA come from the germline V gene. This CDR3 has 15 amino acids.